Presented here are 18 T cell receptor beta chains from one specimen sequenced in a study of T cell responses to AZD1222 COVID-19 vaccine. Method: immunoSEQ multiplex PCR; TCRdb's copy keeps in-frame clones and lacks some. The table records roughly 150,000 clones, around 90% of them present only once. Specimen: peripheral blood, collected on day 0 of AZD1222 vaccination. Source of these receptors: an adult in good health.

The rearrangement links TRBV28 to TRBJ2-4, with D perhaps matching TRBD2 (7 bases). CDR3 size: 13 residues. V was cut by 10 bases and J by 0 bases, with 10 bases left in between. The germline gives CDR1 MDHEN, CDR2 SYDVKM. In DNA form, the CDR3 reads TGTGCCACCGGGGGGCTAGCCAAAAACATTCAGTACTTC. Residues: CATGGLAKNIQYF.

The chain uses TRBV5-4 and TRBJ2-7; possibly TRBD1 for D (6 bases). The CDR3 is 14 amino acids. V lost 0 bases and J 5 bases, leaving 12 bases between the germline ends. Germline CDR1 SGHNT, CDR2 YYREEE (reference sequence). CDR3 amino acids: CASSLGTNRDEQYF. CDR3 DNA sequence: TGTGCCAGCAGCTTGGGGACAAACAGGGACGAGCAGTACTTC.

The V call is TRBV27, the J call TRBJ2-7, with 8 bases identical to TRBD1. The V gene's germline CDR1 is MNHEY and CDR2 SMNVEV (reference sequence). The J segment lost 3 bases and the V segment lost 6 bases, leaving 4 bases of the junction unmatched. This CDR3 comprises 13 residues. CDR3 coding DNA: TGTGCCAGCAGAAGACAGGGGCGCTACGAGCAGTACTTC. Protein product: CASRRQGRYEQYF.

The CDR3: CASSQDGGTGVAFF. Here the CDR3 DNA reads TGCGCCAGCAGCCAAGATGGTGGGACAGGGGTCGCTTTCTTT. V gene TRBV4-3 combines with J gene TRBJ1-1; 10 bases are shared with TRBD1. V gave up 0 bases and J gave up 11 bases; unmatched junction bases: 6. CDR1 is LGHNA, CDR2 YSLEER, per germline. This CDR3 region has 14 residues.

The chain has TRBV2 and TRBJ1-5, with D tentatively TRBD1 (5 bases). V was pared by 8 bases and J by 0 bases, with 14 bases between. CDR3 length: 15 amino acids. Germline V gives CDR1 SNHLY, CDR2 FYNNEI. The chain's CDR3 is CASEWDQSSNQPQHF. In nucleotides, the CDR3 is TGTGCCAGCGAATGGGACCAAAGTAGCAATCAGCCCCAGCATTTT.

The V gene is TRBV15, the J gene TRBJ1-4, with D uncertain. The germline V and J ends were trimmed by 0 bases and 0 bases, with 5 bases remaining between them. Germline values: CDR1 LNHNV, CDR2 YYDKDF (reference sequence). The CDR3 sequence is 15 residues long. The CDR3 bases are TGTGCCACCAGCAGAGATTTGACAACTAATGAAAAACTGTTTTTT. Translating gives CATSRDLTTNEKLFF.

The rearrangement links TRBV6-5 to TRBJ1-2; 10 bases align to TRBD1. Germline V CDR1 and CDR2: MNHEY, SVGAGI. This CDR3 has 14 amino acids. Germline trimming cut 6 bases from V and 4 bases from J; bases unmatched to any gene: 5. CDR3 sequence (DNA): TGTGCCAGCAGGAGGGACAGGGGAGGCTATGGCTACACCTTC. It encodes CASRRDRGGYGYTF.

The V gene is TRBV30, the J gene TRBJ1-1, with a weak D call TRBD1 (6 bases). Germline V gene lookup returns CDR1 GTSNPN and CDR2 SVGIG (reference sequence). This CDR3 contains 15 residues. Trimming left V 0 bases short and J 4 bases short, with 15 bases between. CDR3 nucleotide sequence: TGTGCCTGGAGTGTACAGGGACGCGGGGGCACTGAAGCTTTCTTT. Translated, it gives CAWSVQGRGGTEAFF.

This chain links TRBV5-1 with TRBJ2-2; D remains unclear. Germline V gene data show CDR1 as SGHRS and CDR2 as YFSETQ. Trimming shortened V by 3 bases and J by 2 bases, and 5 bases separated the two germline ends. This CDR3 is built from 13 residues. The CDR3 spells CASSSGNTGELFF. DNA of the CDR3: TGCGCCAGCAGCTCCGGAAACACCGGGGAGCTGTTTTTT.

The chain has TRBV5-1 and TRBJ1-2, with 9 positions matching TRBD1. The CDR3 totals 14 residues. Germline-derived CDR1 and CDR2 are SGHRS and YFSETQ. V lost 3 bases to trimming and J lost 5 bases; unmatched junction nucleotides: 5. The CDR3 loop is CASSSDRGRYGYTF. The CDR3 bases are TGCGCCAGCAGCTCGGACAGGGGTCGTTATGGCTACACCTTC.

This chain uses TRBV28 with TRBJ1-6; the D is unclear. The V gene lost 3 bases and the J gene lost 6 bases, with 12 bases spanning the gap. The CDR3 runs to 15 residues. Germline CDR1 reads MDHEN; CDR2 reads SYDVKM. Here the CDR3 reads CASSFRATFNSPLHF. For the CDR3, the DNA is TGTGCCAGCAGTTTCCGGGCGACCTTTAATTCACCCCTCCACTTT.

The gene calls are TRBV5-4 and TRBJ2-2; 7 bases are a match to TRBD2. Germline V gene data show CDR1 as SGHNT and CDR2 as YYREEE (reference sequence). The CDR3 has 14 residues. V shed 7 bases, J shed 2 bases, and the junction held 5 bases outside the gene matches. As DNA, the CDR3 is TGTGCCAGCTGGAGCGGGGTCAACACCGGGGAGCTGTTTTTT. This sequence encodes CASWSGVNTGELFF.

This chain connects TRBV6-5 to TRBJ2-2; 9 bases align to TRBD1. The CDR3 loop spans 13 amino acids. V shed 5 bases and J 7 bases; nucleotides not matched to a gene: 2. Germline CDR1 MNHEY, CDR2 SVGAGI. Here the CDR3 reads CASSRGQGGELFF. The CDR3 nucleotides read TGTGCCAGCAGTCGGGGACAGGGCGGGGAGCTGTTTTTT.

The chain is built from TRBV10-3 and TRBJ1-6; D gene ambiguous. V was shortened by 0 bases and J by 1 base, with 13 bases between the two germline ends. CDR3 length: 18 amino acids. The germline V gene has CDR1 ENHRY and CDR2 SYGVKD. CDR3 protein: CAISESEVKESYNSPLHF. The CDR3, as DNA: TGTGCCATCAGTGAGTCGGAGGTTAAGGAGTCCTATAATTCACCCCTCCACTTT.

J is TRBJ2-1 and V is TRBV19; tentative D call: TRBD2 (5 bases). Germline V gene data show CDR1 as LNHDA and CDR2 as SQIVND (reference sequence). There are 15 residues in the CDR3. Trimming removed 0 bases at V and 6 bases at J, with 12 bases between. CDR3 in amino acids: CASSIDPKLVNEQFF. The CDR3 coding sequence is TGTGCCAGTAGTATAGACCCAAAACTAGTCAATGAGCAGTTCTTC.

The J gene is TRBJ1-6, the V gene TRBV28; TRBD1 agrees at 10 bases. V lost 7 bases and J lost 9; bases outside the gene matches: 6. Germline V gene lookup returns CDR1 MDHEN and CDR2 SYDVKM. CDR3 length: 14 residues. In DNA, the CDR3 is TGTGCCAGCACCGGACAGGGGGTTACTTCACCCCTCCACTTT. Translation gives CASTGQGVTSPLHF.

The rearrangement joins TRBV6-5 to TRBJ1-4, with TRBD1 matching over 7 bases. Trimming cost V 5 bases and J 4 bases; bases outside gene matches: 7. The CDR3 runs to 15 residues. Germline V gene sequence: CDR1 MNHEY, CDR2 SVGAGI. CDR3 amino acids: CASSPGTAINEKLFF. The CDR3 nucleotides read TGTGCCAGCAGTCCCGGGACAGCCATTAATGAAAAACTGTTTTTT.

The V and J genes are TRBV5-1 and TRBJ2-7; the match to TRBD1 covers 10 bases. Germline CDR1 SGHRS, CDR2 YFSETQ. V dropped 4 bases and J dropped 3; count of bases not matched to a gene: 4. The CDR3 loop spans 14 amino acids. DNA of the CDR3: TGCGCCAGCAGCCCCGGGACAGGGGACTACGAGCAGTACTTC. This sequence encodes CASSPGTGDYEQYF.